A single sample is the source of the 29 T cell receptor beta chains below, sequenced in a study of cytomegalovirus exposure and HLA in healthy donors. Sequencing was performed with immunoSEQ multiplex PCR; in TCRdb, only in-frame clones are kept and a portion is missing. The table records about 76,000 clones, around 94% of them present only once. The source material was PBMCs. The receptors derive from a man aged 18-30 years in good health and CMV-seropositive.

The genes are TRBV18 and TRBJ1-2; the D gene is possibly TRBD1 (6 bases). The V end was cut by 2 bases, the J end by 3 bases, with 10 bases between. CDR1 KGHSH and CDR2 LQKENI come from the germline V gene. The CDR3 runs 14 residues. The CDR3 DNA follows: TGTGCCAGCTCACCAAACAGGGATTACTATGGCTACACCTTC. It specifies CASSPNRDYYGYTF.

The chain is built from TRBV7-3 and TRBJ2-7, with TRBD2 matching 7 bases. The CDR3 loop spans 14 amino acids. The J segment lost 6 bases and the V segment lost 8 bases, leaving 13 bases of the junction unmatched. Germline V gene lookup returns CDR1 SGHTA and CDR2 FQGTGA. The CDR3 nucleotides read TGTGCCAGCTACCTCGGGGGGAAATTTAGCGAGCAGTACTTC. Its translation is CASYLGGKFSEQYF.

V gene TRBV10-1 combines with J gene TRBJ2-3; 8 bases are a match to TRBD2. CDR1 and CDR2 (germline): WNHNN, SYGVQD (reference sequence). This CDR3 contains 13 residues. J lost 4 bases, V lost 8 bases, and 5 bases had no gene match. The CDR3 sequence: CASRPAGADTQYF. CDR3 coding DNA: TGCGCCAGCCGGCCAGCGGGAGCAGATACGCAGTATTTT.

This rearrangement joins TRBV6-1 to TRBJ2-1; weak D call: TRBD2 (5 bases). V dropped 8 bases and J dropped 0 bases, with 14 bases sitting between them. The CDR3 has 15 amino acids. Germline V gene sequence: CDR1 MNHNS, CDR2 SASEGT. CDR3 sequence (DNA): TGTGCCAGCGGTAGAGGGCGATTCTCCTACAATGAGCAGTTCTTC. As protein: CASGRGRFSYNEQFF.

This chain links TRBV10-1 with TRBJ2-3, with 9 bases aligning to TRBD1. Trimming took 4 bases from V and 0 from J; bases not matched to a gene: 8. The germline gives CDR1 WNHNN, CDR2 SYGVQD (reference sequence). The CDR3 consists of 17 residues. The chain's CDR3 is CASSGGTGLTSTDTQYF. CDR3 coding DNA: TGCGCCAGCAGTGGGGGGACAGGGCTAACTAGCACAGATACGCAGTATTTT.

The V gene is TRBV5-6, the J gene TRBJ1-4, with 8 bases fitting TRBD1. After removal of 1 base from V and 8 bases from J, the junction contained 4 bases not matched to a gene. The CDR3 runs 14 residues. Germline CDR1 and CDR2: SGHDT and YYEEEE. The CDR3 region is CASSLTGGSEKLFF. The DNA for the CDR3 is TGTGCCAGCAGCTTGACAGGGGGGAGCGAAAAACTGTTTTTT.

For this clone: One end of the junction fails to match germline, which may point to a read error. V gene TRBV7-4 combines with J gene TRBJ1-5; a possible D gene is TRBD1 (5 bases). Germline-derived CDR1 and CDR2 are SGHVT and SQSDAQ. This CDR3 comprises 15 residues. The CDR3 region is CASNLGEGNNQPQHF. CDR3 in DNA: TGTGCCAGCAACTTAGGGGAGGGGAACAATCAGCCCCAGCATTTT.

V usage is TRBV28 and J usage is TRBJ2-7, with 9 bases lining up with TRBD2. CDR3 size: 14 residues. From germline, CDR1 is MDHEN and CDR2 SYDVKM. J gave up 3 bases and V 3 bases, and 3 bases lay outside the gene matches. This CDR3 reads CASSLRLAVYEQYF. In DNA, the CDR3 is TGTGCCAGCAGTTTGCGACTAGCGGTCTACGAGCAGTACTTC.

This clone was detected once. V gene TRBV5-1 combines with J gene TRBJ2-3; 10 bases agree with TRBD2. Germline CDR1 SGHRS, CDR2 YFSETQ. This CDR3 is 16 amino acids long. The junction had 4 bases not matched to a gene; V was cut back by 0 bases and J by 3 bases. The CDR3 sequence is CASSLAAGGPTDTQYF. The CDR3 nucleotides read TGCGCCAGCAGCTTGGCAGCGGGAGGGCCAACAGATACGCAGTATTTT.

J is TRBJ1-1 and V is TRBV6-6; no reliable D call. The V end was cut by 5 bases, the J end by 8 bases, with 12 bases between. Germline CDR1 MNHNY, CDR2 SVGAGI (reference sequence). This CDR3 has 12 residues. CDR3 loop: CASSLPTEEAFF. As DNA, the CDR3 is TGTGCCAGCAGTCTCCCCACAGAAGAAGCTTTCTTT.

The chain joins TRBV6-4 to TRBJ1-1, with D perhaps TRBD1 (6 bases). Trimming pared 2 bases from V and 13 bases from J, leaving 17 bases between. The CDR3 spans 13 residues. Germline values: CDR1 MRHNA, CDR2 SNTAGT. In DNA, the CDR3 is TGTGCCAGCAGTGACGAGGACAGACAGAAGCTTTTCTTT. Translation: CASSDEDRQKLFF.

This clone was recorded once. The chain is built from TRBV28 and TRBJ2-3, with 12 bases that match TRBD2. CDR1 is MDHEN, CDR2 SYDVKM, per germline. CDR3 length equals 14 residues. V was pared by 10 bases and J by 5 bases, with 7 bases of the junction left unmatched. The CDR3 DNA is TGTGCCATTTCGACTAGCGGGAGAGTAGATACGCAGTATTTT. Protein: CAISTSGRVDTQYF.

This clone has a single count. J is TRBJ1-1 and V is TRBV28; D perhaps matches TRBD1 (6 bases). Germline V CDR1 and CDR2: MDHEN, SYDVKM. This CDR3 has 17 residues. V was shortened by 5 bases and J by 4 bases, with 23 bases between the two germline ends. This CDR3 is CASSPLDSHTRGTEAFF. In nucleotides, the CDR3 is TGTGCCAGCAGTCCTCTGGACAGTCACACTAGGGGCACTGAAGCTTTCTTT.

The J gene is TRBJ1-2, the V gene TRBV2; D call uncertain. Trimming took 5 bases from V and 6 from J, leaving 7 bases between them. Germline V lookup: CDR1 SNHLY, CDR2 FYNNEI. This CDR3 region has 11 residues. CDR3 DNA: TGTGCCAGCAGTCTGGCTCATGGCTACACCTTC. As protein: CASSLAHGYTF.

This sequence joins TRBV9 and TRBJ2-2; 9 bases fit TRBD2. Germline-derived CDR1 and CDR2 are SGDLS and YYNGEE. The CDR3 is made up of 20 amino acids. With 0 bases clipped from V and 1 base from J, the junction kept 13 bases outside the gene matches. The DNA for the CDR3 is TGTGCCAGCAGCGTAGATTTAGGAGCGGGAGGTAAACTGAACACCGGGGAGCTGTTTTTT. This encodes CASSVDLGAGGKLNTGELFF.

The count of this clone is one. The V and J genes are TRBV15 and TRBJ2-1; D gene uncertain. V lost 4 bases, J lost 0 bases, and 7 bases lay in between. The CDR3 covers 14 residues. The germline CDR1 and CDR2 sequences are LNHNV and YYDKDF (reference sequence). Here the CDR3 DNA reads TGTGCCACCAGCAAGTTTAGCTCCTACAATGAGCAGTTCTTC. Its translation is CATSKFSSYNEQFF.

This clone was observed a single time. The chain couples TRBV21-1 to TRBJ1-5; the DNA was not used to check the table's D call, TRBD1. TRBV21-1 counts as a pseudogene. The CDR3 consists of 17 residues. CDR3 in amino acids: CASSLRGREVFNQPQHF. The CDR3 DNA sequence: TGTGCCAGCAGCCTTAGGGGAAGGGAAGTATTCAATCAGCCCCAGCATTTT.

The table lists this clone with a few counts. V is TRBV25-1 and J is TRBJ2-2, with a weak D call TRBD1 (6 bases). The CDR3 spans 14 residues. Germline V lookup: CDR1 MGHDK, CDR2 SYGVNS. Trimming shortened V by 5 bases and J by 5 bases, and 12 bases separated the two germline ends. CDR3 DNA: TGTGCCAGCAGTCCCCCTAGGGGGACCGGGGAGCTGTTTTTT. Protein product: CASSPPRGTGELFF.

V usage is TRBV15 and J usage is TRBJ2-2; TRBD1 aligns across 7 bases. Per germline, CDR1 LNHNV and CDR2 YYDKDF (reference sequence). This CDR3 is 15 amino acids long. V lost 8 bases, J lost 5 bases, and 11 bases stayed unmatched. For the CDR3, the DNA is TGTGCCACCTTAGGGGGCAGGGGGAGAACCGGGGAGCTGTTTTTT. Translated: CATLGGRGRTGELFF.

The chain recombines TRBV27 with TRBJ1-2; weak D call: TRBD1 (5 bases). CDR1 MNHEY and CDR2 SMNVEV come from the germline V gene (reference sequence). V gave up 5 bases and J gave up 0 bases, with 10 bases separating them. The CDR3 totals 14 residues. Written as DNA, the CDR3 is TGTGCCAGCAGTCCAGGAGGGGCTAACTATGGCTACACCTTC. Translating it yields CASSPGGANYGYTF.

The V and J genes are TRBV6-6 and TRBJ2-7; TRBD1 agrees at 9 bases. CDR1 and CDR2 from the germline V gene are MNHNY and SVGAGI (reference sequence). After removal of 6 bases from V and 2 bases from J, the junction contained 5 bases not matched to a gene. The CDR3 covers 14 residues. The CDR3 DNA reads TGTGCCAGCAGCCGGGACAGGGCCCCCTACGAGCAGTACTTC. Protein product: CASSRDRAPYEQYF.

J is TRBJ1-1 and V is TRBV11-2; TRBD1 might be the D (5 bases). The CDR3 is made up of 13 amino acids. Germline V gene sequence: CDR1 SGHAT, CDR2 FQNNGV. Deletions cut 5 bases from V and 6 bases from J, with 13 bases between. For the CDR3, the DNA is TGTGCCAGCAGCACAGGACCTAGGGCTGAAGCTTTCTTT. Amino acids: CASSTGPRAEAFF.

This sequence joins TRBV27 and TRBJ2-7, with D perhaps matching TRBD2 (6 bases). V was clipped by 2 bases and J by 2 bases, with 7 bases between them. CDR1 is MNHEY, CDR2 SMNVEV, per germline (reference sequence). This CDR3 has 13 residues. The CDR3 region has the DNA TGTGCCAGCAGTTTACGGGGGACCTACGAGCAGTACTTC. Translated: CASSLRGTYEQYF.

Points on this clone: One end of the junction fails to match germline, which may point to a read error. The chain links TRBV7-7 to TRBJ2-1; 12 nucleotides agree with TRBD2. The CDR3 is 15 amino acids. The V gene's germline CDR1 is SSHAT and CDR2 FNYEAQ (reference sequence). The CDR3, as DNA: TGTGCTAGCAGCGCCGGACTAGCGGGAAACAATGAGCAGTTCTTC. Protein product: CASSAGLAGNNEQFF. Supplemented by reference TRBV7-7 and TRBJ2-1, the full variable domain reads GAGVSQSPRYKVTKRGQDVTLRCDPISSHATLYWYQQALGQGPEFLTYFNYEAQPDKSGLPSDRFSAERPEGSISTLTIQRTEQRDSAMYRCASSAGLAGNNEQFFGPGTRLTVL.

The gene calls are TRBV15 and TRBJ1-2; a weak D match, TRBD1 (6 bases). Germline loops: CDR1 LNHNV, CDR2 YYDKDF (reference sequence). V was pared by 1 base and J by 1 base, with 10 bases between. The CDR3 spans 15 residues. The CDR3 region has the DNA TGTGCCACCAGCAGAGGGGGGCCGAGTAACTATGGCTACACCTTC. Translated, it gives CATSRGGPSNYGYTF.

The chain carries TRBV12-5 and TRBJ2-1, with TRBD2 matching over 9 bases. This CDR3 spans 16 amino acids. Looked up from germline, CDR1 is LGHNT and CDR2 is FRNRAP. J gave up 10 bases and V 1 base, and 11 bases lay outside the gene matches. CDR3 amino acids: CASGLGSGRGTYEQFF. The CDR3 bases are TGTGCTAGTGGTTTGGGTAGCGGGAGAGGTACATACGAGCAGTTCTTC.

The genes are TRBV11-2 and TRBJ2-3; no definite D call. This CDR3 contains 12 residues. The V gene lost 8 bases and the J gene lost 2 bases, with 8 bases spanning the gap. The germline V gene has CDR1 SGHAT and CDR2 FQNNGV. DNA for the CDR3: TGTGCCAGCGCTCAGTACACAGATACGCAGTATTTT. This encodes CASAQYTDTQYF.

V is TRBV19 and J is TRBJ1-2; D remains unclear. V lost 9 bases and J lost 0, with 17 bases in between. The CDR3 totals 15 residues. Germline lookup yields CDR1 LNHDA and CDR2 SQIVND (reference sequence). The CDR3: CARVNHSKANYGYTF. Written as DNA, the CDR3 is TGTGCCAGAGTTAACCACTCTAAAGCTAACTATGGCTACACCTTC.

The rearrangement joins TRBV28 to TRBJ2-7; TRBD2 matches 9 bases. Trimming took 6 bases from V and 1 from J; bases not matched to a gene: 13. The length of the CDR3 is 17 residues. Germline CDR1 MDHEN, CDR2 SYDVKM. Written as DNA, the CDR3 is TGTGCCAGCAGCCCCCCCCTAGCGGGGCTTCTATCCTACGAGCAGTACTTC. It codes for CASSPPLAGLLSYEQYF.